The next 16 T cell receptor beta chains were all read from a single sample in a study of T cell repertoires in cytomegalovirus infection. Using its own MiXCR run on the reads, TCRdb lists one record per CDR3 protein. This sample yields 160,000 or so distinct CDR3 sequences, of which roughly 18% are seen a single time; 18% belongs to the top ten. Input material: CD8+ T cells from PBMCs. Receptors were obtained from a human donor in good health (CMV status not recorded). Some clones in this sample may be carry-over from other donors' samples.

This clonotype was counted between two and nine times. This sequence joins TRBV7-9 and TRBJ2-7, with D unclear. The CDR3 consists of 15 residues. Germline-derived CDR1 and CDR2 are SEHNR and FQNEAQ (reference sequence). V shed 6 bases and J shed 3 bases, with 18 bases lying between them. The CDR3 coding sequence is TGTGCCAGCAGTCCAATTCCGGGTTCCAACTACGAGCAGTACTTC. This translates into CASSPIPGSNYEQYF.

This rearrangement joins TRBV5-4 to TRBJ2-5, with 7 bases that match TRBD2. Germline V gives CDR1 SGHNT, CDR2 YYREEE (reference sequence). V shed 1 base, J shed 5 bases, and the junction held 14 bases outside the gene matches. There are 17 residues in the CDR3. The CDR3 protein is CASSLFPRRGEGETQYF. CDR3 in DNA: TGTGCCAGCAGCTTGTTCCCTCGACGGGGGGAAGGGGAGACCCAGTACTTC.

This clonotype was counted a few times. The J gene is TRBJ2-5, the V gene TRBV7-2; 8 bases are a match to TRBD2. V shed 3 bases and J 2 bases; nucleotides not matched to a gene: 8. The CDR3 is 16 residues long. Per the germline V gene, CDR1 is SGHTA and CDR2 is FQGNSA. Here the CDR3 reads CASSFVSGGRQETQYF. CDR3 sequence (DNA): TGTGCCAGCAGCTTCGTCTCGGGAGGGAGGCAAGAGACCCAGTACTTC.

The chain is built from TRBV19 and TRBJ1-1; the D is unclear. There are 13 residues in the CDR3. The germline gives CDR1 LNHDA, CDR2 SQIVND (reference sequence). The V end lost 6 bases, the J end lost 8 bases, and 16 bases lay between the germline ends. This CDR3 reads CASRPYILGEAFF. CDR3 coding DNA: TGTGCCAGTAGACCCTACATTCTGGGGGAAGCTTTCTTT. Variable domain in full (rest from reference TRBV19 and TRBJ1-1): DGGITQSPKYLFRKEGQNVTLSCEQNLNHDAMYWYRQDPGQGLRLIYYSQIVNDFQKGDIAEGYSVSREKKESFPLTVTSAQKNPTAFYLCASRPYILGEAFFGQGTRLTVV.

This clonotype was found a few times. The CDR3 DNA reads as TGTGCCAGCAGCCACGGTAGAGCTGCCAATGAGCAGTTCTTC. It translates to CASSHGRAANEQFF. V gene TRBV7-9 combines with J gene TRBJ2-1; no definite D call. Germline CDR1 reads SEHNR; CDR2 reads FQNEAQ (reference sequence). This CDR3 is built from 14 residues. Trimming stripped 5 bases from V and 6 bases from J, with 14 bases between.

The rearrangement uses TRBV29-1 and TRBJ1-1; no reliable D call. Trimming stripped 5 bases from V and 7 bases from J, with 11 bases between. Germline V gives CDR1 SQVTM, CDR2 ANQGSEA. This CDR3 has 11 residues. In DNA, the CDR3 is TGCAGCGTTCATCCGCGGGGTGAAGCTTTCTTT. This codes for CSVHPRGEAFF.

This clonotype has more than one count but fewer than ten. The V and J genes are TRBV29-1 and TRBJ2-7, with 9 positions matching TRBD2. The V and J ends lost 3 bases and 3 bases, in that order; junction bases with no gene match: 9. Germline V gene sequence: CDR1 SQVTM, CDR2 ANQGSEA. The CDR3 consists of 15 residues. The CDR3 DNA sequence: TGCAGCGTTGAGTTTGGCCTAGCGGGGATCTACGAGCAGTACTTC. This encodes CSVEFGLAGIYEQYF.

In its sample, this clonotype was seen a few times. The chain combines TRBV12-3 or TRBV12-4 with TRBJ1-2; 7 bases match TRBD1. The CDR3 is made up of 15 amino acids. V trimming: 4 bases; J trimming: 4 bases; junction bases outside the gene matches: 9. In DNA, the CDR3 is TGTGCCAGCAGTTCTAACCCGGACAGGCCCTATGGCTACACCTTC. It encodes CASSSNPDRPYGYTF.

The V gene is TRBV9, the J gene TRBJ1-1; tentative D call: TRBD1 (5 bases). V gave up 2 bases and J gave up 5 bases, with 10 bases separating them. Germline V gene sequence: CDR1 SGDLS, CDR2 YYNGEE. The CDR3 runs to 13 residues. CDR3 in DNA: TGTGCCAGCAGCGTTAACGGGGGAACTGAAGCTTTCTTT. Its protein is CASSVNGGTEAFF.

There are many counts of this clonotype. The V call is TRBV28, the J call TRBJ2-5; D not certain. This CDR3 has 16 residues. Germline-derived CDR1 and CDR2 are MDHEN and SYDVKM. Trimming took 6 bases from V and 5 from J, leaving 22 bases between them. The CDR3 loop is CASSSPRPSYRETQYF. Written as DNA, the CDR3 is TGTGCCAGCAGCTCCCCTCGTCCTAGTTACCGTGAGACCCAGTACTTC.

In this sample, this clonotype turned up a few times. The V call is TRBV28, the J call TRBJ2-3; tentatively, D is TRBD2 (5 bases). This CDR3 spans 13 amino acids. V gave up 6 bases and J gave up 2 bases, with 9 bases separating them. Germline V gene data show CDR1 as MDHEN and CDR2 as SYDVKM. CDR3 protein: CASSLAFTDTQYF. In nucleotides, the CDR3 is TGTGCCAGCAGCCTAGCCTTCACAGATACGCAGTATTTT.

The chain recombines TRBV7-9 with TRBJ2-3; D is undetermined. V lost 6 bases and J 4 bases, leaving 14 bases between the germline ends. CDR3 length equals 14 residues. CDR1 is SEHNR, CDR2 FQNEAQ, per germline (reference sequence). In nucleotides, the CDR3 is TGTGCCAGCAGGCCTTTGACCCGGGCAGATACGCAGTATTTT. This sequence encodes CASRPLTRADTQYF.

The J gene is TRBJ2-3, the V gene TRBV19; D ambiguous. Germline assignment: CDR1 LNHDA and CDR2 SQIVND (reference sequence). V dropped 0 bases and J dropped 1 base, with 8 bases sitting between them. The CDR3 extends over 15 amino acids. For the CDR3, the DNA is TGTGCCAGTAGTATAGATAAGTATGGCACAGATACGCAGTATTTT. This gives the protein CASSIDKYGTDTQYF.

V is TRBV6-2 or TRBV6-3 and J is TRBJ2-1; no clear D. Trimming cost V 11 bases and J 4 bases, with 12 bases left between them. There are 12 residues in the CDR3. Germline V gives CDR1 MNHEY, CDR2 SVGEGT. CDR3 nucleotides: TGTGCCGCCCAAGAATTGTACAATGAGCAGTTCTTC. Translating it yields CAAQELYNEQFF.

This clonotype was found a few times. The chain links TRBV15 to TRBJ2-7; no clear D. CDR3 length: 16 amino acids. Deletions cut 5 bases from V and 2 bases from J, with 19 bases between. From germline, CDR1 is LNHNV and CDR2 YYDKDF (reference sequence). CDR3 bases: TGTGCCACCAGCGCCCGACCTTTGACACGCACCTACGAGCAGTACTTC. This translates into CATSARPLTRTYEQYF.

This clonotype was counted a few times. The gene calls are TRBV14 and TRBJ2-7, with D perhaps matching TRBD1 or TRBD2 (6 bases each). V lost 1 base and J 4 bases, leaving 14 bases between the germline ends. This CDR3 is 15 amino acids long. Germline loops: CDR1 SGHDN, CDR2 FVKESK. CDR3 sequence reads: CASSQGLVGGYEQYF. CDR3 nucleotide sequence: TGTGCCAGCAGCCAAGGACTCGTAGGGGGGTACGAGCAGTACTTC.